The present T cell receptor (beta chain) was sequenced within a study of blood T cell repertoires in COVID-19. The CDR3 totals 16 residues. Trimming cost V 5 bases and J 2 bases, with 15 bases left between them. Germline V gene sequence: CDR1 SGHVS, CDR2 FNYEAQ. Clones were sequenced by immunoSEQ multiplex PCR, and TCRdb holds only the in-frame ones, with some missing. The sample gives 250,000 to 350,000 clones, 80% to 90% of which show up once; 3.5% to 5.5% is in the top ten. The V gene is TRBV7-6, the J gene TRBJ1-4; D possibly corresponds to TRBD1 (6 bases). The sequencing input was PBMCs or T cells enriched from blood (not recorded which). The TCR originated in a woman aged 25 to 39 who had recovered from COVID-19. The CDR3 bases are TGTGCCAGCAGCCCTAGATACAGGGCCACTAATGAAAAACTGTTTTTT. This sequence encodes CASSPRYRATNEKLFF.